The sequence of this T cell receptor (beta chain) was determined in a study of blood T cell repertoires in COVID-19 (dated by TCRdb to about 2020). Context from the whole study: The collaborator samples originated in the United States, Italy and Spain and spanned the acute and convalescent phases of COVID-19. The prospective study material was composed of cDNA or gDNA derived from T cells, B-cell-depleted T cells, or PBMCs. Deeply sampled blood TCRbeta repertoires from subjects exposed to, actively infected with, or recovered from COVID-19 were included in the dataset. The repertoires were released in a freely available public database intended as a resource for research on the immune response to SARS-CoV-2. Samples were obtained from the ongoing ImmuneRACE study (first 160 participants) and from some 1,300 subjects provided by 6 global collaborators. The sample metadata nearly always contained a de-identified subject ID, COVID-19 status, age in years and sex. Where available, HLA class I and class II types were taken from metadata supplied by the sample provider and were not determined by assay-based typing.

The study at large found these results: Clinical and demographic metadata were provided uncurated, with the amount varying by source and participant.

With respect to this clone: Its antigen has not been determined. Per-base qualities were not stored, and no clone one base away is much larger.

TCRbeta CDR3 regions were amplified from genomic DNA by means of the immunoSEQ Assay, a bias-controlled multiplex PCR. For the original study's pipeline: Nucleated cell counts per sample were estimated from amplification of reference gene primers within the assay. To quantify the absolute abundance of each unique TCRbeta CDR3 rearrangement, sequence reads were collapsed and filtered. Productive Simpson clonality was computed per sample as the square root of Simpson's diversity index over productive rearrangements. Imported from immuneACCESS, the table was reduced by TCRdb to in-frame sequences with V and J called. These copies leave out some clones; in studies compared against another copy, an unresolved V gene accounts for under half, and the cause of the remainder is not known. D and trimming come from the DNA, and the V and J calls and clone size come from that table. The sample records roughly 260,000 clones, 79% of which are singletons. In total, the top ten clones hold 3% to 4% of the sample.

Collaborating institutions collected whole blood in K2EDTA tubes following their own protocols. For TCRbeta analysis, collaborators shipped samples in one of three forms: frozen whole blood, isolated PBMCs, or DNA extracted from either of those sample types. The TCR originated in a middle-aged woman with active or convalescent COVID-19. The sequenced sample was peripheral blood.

The CDR3 has the sequence CASSQQGKNTEAFF. Here is the DNA: TGCGCCAGCAGCCAGCAGGGGAAGAACACTGAAGCTTTCTTT. The rearrangement joined TRBV4-1 to TRBJ1-1; a tentative D match to TRBD1 spans 6 bases. Trimming at the junction amounts to 3 bases on V and 1 base on J, and the germline ends lie 9 bases apart. Based on the germline V gene, the CDR1 and CDR2 sequences are MGHRA and YSYEKL. From its cysteine to its phenylalanine, the CDR3 spans 14 amino acids. Only the CDR3 part of the read is kept: 42 bases, read in frame from the first base.